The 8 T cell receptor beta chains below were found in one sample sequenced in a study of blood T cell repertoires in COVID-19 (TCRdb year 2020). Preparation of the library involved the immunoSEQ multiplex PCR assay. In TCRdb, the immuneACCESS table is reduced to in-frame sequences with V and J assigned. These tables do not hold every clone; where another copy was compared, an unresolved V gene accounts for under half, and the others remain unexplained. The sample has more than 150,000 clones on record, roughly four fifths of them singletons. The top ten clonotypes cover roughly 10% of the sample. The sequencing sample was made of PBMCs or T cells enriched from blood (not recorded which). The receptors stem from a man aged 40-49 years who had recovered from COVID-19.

As DNA, the CDR3 is TGCGCCAGCAGCCGAAGTTGGGACACGGCTGGAAACACCATATATTTT. Its translation: CASSRSWDTAGNTIYF. The chain links TRBV4-1 to TRBJ1-3; D may be TRBD1 (6 bases). The CDR3 totals 16 residues. The ends were cut back, 4 bases at V and 2 bases at J, with 15 bases in the middle. Germline CDR1 MGHRA, CDR2 YSYEKL.

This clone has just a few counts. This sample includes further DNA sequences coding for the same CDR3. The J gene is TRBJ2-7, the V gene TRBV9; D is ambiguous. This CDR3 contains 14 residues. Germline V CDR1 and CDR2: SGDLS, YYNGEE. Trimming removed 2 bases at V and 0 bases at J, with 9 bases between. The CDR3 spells CASSVGGSSYEQYF. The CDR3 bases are TGTGCCAGCAGCGTCGGCGGAAGCTCCTACGAGCAGTACTTC.

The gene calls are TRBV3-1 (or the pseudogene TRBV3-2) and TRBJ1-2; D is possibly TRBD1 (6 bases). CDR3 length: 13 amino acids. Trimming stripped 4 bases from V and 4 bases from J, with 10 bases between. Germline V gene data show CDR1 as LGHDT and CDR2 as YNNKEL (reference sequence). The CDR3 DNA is TGTGCCAGCAGCCCGCGGACAGCCTATGGCTACACCTTC. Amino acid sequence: CASSPRTAYGYTF.

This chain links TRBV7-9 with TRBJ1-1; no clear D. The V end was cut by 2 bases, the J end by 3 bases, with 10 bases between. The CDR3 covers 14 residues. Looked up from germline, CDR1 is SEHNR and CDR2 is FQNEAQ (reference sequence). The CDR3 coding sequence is TGTGCCAGCAGCTTACGAGAAACCTACACTGAAGCTTTCTTT. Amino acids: CASSLRETYTEAFF.

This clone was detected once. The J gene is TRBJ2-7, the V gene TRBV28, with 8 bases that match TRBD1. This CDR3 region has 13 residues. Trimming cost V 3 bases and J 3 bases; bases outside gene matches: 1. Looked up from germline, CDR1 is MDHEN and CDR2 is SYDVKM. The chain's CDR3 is CASSFGQGYEQYF. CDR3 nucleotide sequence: TGTGCCAGCAGTTTTGGACAGGGCTACGAGCAGTACTTC.

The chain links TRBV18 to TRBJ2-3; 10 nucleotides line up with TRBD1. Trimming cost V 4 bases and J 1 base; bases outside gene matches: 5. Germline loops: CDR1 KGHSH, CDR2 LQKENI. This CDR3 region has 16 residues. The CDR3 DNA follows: TGTGCCAGCTCACTAGGGACAGGGGCCCGCACAGATACGCAGTATTTT. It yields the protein CASSLGTGARTDTQYF.

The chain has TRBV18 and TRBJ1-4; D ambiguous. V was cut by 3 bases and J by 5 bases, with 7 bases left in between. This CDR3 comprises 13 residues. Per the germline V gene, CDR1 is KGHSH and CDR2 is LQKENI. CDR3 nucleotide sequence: TGTGCCAGCTCACCGGACTTGAATGAAAAACTGTTTTTT. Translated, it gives CASSPDLNEKLFF.

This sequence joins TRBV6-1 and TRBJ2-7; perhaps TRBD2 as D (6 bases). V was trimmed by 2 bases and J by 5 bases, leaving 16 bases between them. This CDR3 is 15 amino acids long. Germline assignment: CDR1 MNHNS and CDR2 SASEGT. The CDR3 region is CASSELSGEVHEQYF. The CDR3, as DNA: TGTGCCAGCAGTGAACTTTCGGGGGAGGTCCACGAGCAGTACTTC.